This T cell receptor beta chain was recovered during a study of shared clonotypes between healthy human individuals. Across the study: A few men and a couple of women, aged 18 to 49, were donors.

CDR1 and CDR2 from the germline V gene are SNHLY and FYNNEI. This CDR3 comprises 15 residues. Deletions cut 1 base from V and 8 bases from J, with 15 bases between. Some clones are missing from TCRdb's copy, which holds only in-frame ones; the method was immunoSEQ multiplex PCR. Among 1 million to 1.2 million clones, 60% to 85% were seen once, and the ten largest hold 0.89%. This TCR derives from a man aged 18 to 35 in good health. Some clones in this sample may be carry-over from other donors' samples. The chain is built from TRBV2 and TRBJ2-4, with D perhaps matching TRBD2 (6 bases). The sequencing sample was made of memory CD4+ T cells from PBMCs. Subset noted: CD45RA-negative fraction. The CDR3 spells CASSEGVAVGDIQYF. The CDR3 bases are TGTGCCAGCAGTGAAGGCGTAGCGGTTGGAGACATTCAGTACTTC.